This T cell receptor (beta chain) was sequenced for a study of cytomegalovirus exposure and HLA in healthy donors. Study-wide results and caveats: In a later analysis, productive TCRs from donors in an Asian-associated ancestry cluster reportedly carried fewer N-insertions than the cohort mean. A previous analysis found most TCR beta V segments productive roughly 87% or roughly 30% of the time. TCR beta V- and J-gene trimming, according to a later analysis, was linked to a missense DCLRE1C variant. In a later analysis, HLA-associated TCR beta chains were more clonally expanded than equally common others.

The PCR ran on 60 Vbeta and 13 Jbeta primers. Data came from immunoSEQ multiplex PCR; TCRdb stores just in-frame clones and leaves some out. The sample holds some 160,000 clones, under 90% seen once. CDR3 size: 17 residues. The germline gives CDR1 MNHNS, CDR2 SASEGT. The ends lost 2 bases at V and 3 bases at J; junction bases unmatched: 7. Notes on this clone: Antigen: not known.

Sequenced material: PBMCs. The source is a boy aged 2-9 years in good health and CMV-seronegative. The chain carries TRBV6-1 and TRBJ2-7, with TRBD2 matching over 13 bases. Written as DNA, the CDR3 is TGTGCCAGCAGTGAACCCACTAGCGGGGGGGCTGGCTACGAGCAGTACTTC. Amino acids: CASSEPTSGGAGYEQYF.